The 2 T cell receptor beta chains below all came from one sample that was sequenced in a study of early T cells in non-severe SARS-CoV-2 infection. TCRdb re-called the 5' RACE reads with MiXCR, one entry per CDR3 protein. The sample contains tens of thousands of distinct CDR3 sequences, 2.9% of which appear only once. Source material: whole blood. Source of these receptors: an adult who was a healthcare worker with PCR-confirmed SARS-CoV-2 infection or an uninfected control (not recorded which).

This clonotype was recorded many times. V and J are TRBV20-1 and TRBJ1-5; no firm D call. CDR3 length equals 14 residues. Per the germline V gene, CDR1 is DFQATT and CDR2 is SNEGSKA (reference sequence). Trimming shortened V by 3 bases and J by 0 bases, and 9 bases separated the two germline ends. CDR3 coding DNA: TGCAGTGCTAGGGACGGTTATAGCAATCAGCCCCAGCATTTT. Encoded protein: CSARDGYSNQPQHF.

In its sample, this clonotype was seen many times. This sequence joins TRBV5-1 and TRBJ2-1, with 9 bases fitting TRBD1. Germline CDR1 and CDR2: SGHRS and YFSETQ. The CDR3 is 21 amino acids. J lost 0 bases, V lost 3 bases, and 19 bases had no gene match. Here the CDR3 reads CASSWNPGQGRGPSSYNEQFF. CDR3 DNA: TGCGCCAGCAGCTGGAACCCGGGACAGGGTAGGGGACCGAGCTCCTACAATGAGCAGTTCTTC.